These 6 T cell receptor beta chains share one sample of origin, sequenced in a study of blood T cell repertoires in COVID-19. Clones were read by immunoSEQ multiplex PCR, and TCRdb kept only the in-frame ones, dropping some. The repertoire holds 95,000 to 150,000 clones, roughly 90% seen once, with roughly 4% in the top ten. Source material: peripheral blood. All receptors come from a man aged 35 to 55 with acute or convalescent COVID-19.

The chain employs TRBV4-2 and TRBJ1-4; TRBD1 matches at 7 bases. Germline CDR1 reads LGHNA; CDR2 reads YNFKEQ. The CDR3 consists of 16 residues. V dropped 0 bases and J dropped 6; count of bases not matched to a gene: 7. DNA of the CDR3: TGTGCCAGCAGCCAAGATATCGGGACAGACTATGAAAAACTGTTTTTT. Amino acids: CASSQDIGTDYEKLFF.

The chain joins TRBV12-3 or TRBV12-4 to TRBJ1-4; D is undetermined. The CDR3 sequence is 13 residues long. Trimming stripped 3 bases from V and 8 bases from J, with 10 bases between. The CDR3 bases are TGTGCCAGCAGTTTGGCCGGGGTAGAAAAACTGTTTTTT. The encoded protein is CASSLAGVEKLFF.

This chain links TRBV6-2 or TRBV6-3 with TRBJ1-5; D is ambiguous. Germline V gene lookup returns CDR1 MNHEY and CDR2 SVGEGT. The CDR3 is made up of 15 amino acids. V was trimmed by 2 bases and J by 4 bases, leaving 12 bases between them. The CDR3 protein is CASSYIALANQPQHF. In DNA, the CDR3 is TGTGCCAGCAGTTACATCGCCCTAGCTAATCAGCCCCAGCATTTT.

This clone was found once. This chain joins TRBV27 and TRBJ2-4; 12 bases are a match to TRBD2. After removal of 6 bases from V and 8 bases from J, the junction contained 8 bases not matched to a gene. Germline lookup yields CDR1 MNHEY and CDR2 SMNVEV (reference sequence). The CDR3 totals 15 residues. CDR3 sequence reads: CASRDTSGGWDIQYF. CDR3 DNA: TGTGCCAGCAGAGATACTAGCGGGGGGTGGGACATTCAGTACTTC.

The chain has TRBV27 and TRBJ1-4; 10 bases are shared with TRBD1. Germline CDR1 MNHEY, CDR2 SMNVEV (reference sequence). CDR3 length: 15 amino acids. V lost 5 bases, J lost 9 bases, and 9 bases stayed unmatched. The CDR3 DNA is TGTGCCAGCAGTAGCCCCCGGGACAGGGGAAAAAAACTGTTTTTT. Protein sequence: CASSSPRDRGKKLFF. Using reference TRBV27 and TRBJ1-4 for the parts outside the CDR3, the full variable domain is EAQVTQNPRYLITVTGKKLTVTCSQNMNHEYMSWYRQDPGLGLRQIYYSMNVEVTDKGDVPEGYKVSRKEKRNFPLILESPSPNQTSLYFCASSSPRDRGKKLFFGSGTQLSVL.

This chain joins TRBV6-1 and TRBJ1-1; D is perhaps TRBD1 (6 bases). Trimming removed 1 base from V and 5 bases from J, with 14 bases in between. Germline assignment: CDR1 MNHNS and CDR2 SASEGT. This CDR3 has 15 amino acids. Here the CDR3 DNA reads TGTGCCAGCAGTGAAGGTACCAGGGGTGGGACTGAAGCTTTCTTT. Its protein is CASSEGTRGGTEAFF.